These 7 T cell receptor beta chains came from one sample sequenced in a study of cytomegalovirus exposure and HLA in healthy donors. PCR amplification relied on 60 Vbeta primers (plus 13 Jbeta primers). The data were produced by immunoSEQ multiplex PCR, yet TCRdb's version contains in-frame clones alone and is incomplete. The table records fewer than 200,000 clones, about 70% of them present only once. The sequenced sample was PBMCs. The receptor set was obtained from a woman under 40 in good health and CMV-seronegative.

CDR3 amino acids: CASRSLQGRNIQYF. The CDR3 DNA sequence: TGTGCCAGCAGAAGTCTACAGGGGAGAAACATTCAGTACTTC. The V gene is TRBV11-2, the J gene TRBJ2-4; TRBD1 aligns across 7 bases. The CDR3 extends over 14 amino acids. CDR1 and CDR2 (germline): SGHAT, FQNNGV. The V gene end was trimmed by 6 bases and the J gene end by 6 bases; junction bases not matched to a gene: 8. Based on the CDR3 plus reference TRBV11-2 and TRBJ2-4, the full variable domain is EAGVAQSPRYKIIEKRQSVAFWCNPISGHATLYWYQQILGQGPKLLIQFQNNGVVDDSQLPKDRFSAERLKGVDSTLKIQPAKLEDSAVYLCASRSLQGRNIQYFGAGTRLSVL.

The CDR3 region has the DNA TGCGCCAGCAGCTTTGAACTAGCCCAAGAGACCCAGTACTTC. It encodes CASSFELAQETQYF. The chain combines TRBV5-1 with TRBJ2-5, with D possibly matching TRBD2 (6 bases). This CDR3 is 14 amino acids long. In germline, CDR1 is SGHRS, CDR2 YFSETQ. V was cut by 2 bases and J by 1 base, with 9 bases left in between.

Notes on this clone: The junction does not match germline at one end; this may be a read error. The chain carries TRBV5-6 and TRBJ2-5; 7 bases are a match to TRBD1. Per germline, CDR1 SGHDT and CDR2 YYEEEE. The CDR3 has 15 residues. The CDR3 loop is CASRLRGPYQEIQYF. The CDR3 nucleotides read TGTGCCAGCAGGTTGAGGGGGCCCTACCAAGAGATCCAGTACTTC.

The chain carries TRBV4-3 and TRBJ1-1, with D possibly matching TRBD1 (5 bases). Trimming cost V 5 bases and J 4 bases, with 14 bases left between them. There are 14 residues in the CDR3. Per the germline V gene, CDR1 is LGHNA and CDR2 is YSLEER. The CDR3 DNA reads TGCGCCAGCAGCGGGAGTCCGGGGGGCACTGAAGCTTTCTTT. Amino acid sequence: CASSGSPGGTEAFF.

CDR3 region: CASSLTGLAVVYNEQFF. The DNA for the CDR3 is TGTGCCAGCAGTTTAACGGGACTAGCGGTAGTATACAATGAGCAGTTCTTC. The gene calls are TRBV27 and TRBJ2-1; 11 bases line up with TRBD2. This CDR3 is 17 amino acids long. The trim removed 2 bases at V and 4 bases at J, leaving 7 bases unmatched. Looked up from germline, CDR1 is MNHEY and CDR2 is SMNVEV (reference sequence).

This chain joins TRBV4-3 and TRBJ2-1; TRBD2 matches at 13 bases. CDR3 length equals 20 residues. Germline CDR1 reads LGHNA; CDR2 reads YSLEER. V trimming: 2 bases; J trimming: 8 bases; junction bases outside the gene matches: 18. CDR3 DNA sequence: TGCGCCAGCAGCCAATACTCAGGGGGCGCAGGGACTAGCGGGAAATATGAGCAGTTCTTC. Encoded protein: CASSQYSGGAGTSGKYEQFF.

The V and J genes are TRBV30 and TRBJ2-1, with D perhaps TRBD2 (5 bases). The CDR3 covers 11 residues. Germline-derived CDR1 and CDR2 are GTSNPN and SVGIG (reference sequence). V dropped 5 bases and J dropped 4 bases, with 6 bases sitting between them. This CDR3 reads CAWGEYNEQFF. The CDR3 region has the DNA TGTGCCTGGGGGGAGTACAATGAGCAGTTCTTC.